What follows are 27 T cell receptor beta chains derived from one specimen sequenced in a study of vaccination effects on CD4 cells after COVID-19. The antigens of these receptors remain unknown. Here immunoSEQ multiplex PCR was the method, and the copy in TCRdb shows in-frame clones only, minus some. The repertoire holds around 37,000 clones, with approximately 73% as singletons. Antigen-specific CD4+ T cells expanded by the ViraFEST assay with viral peptide pools were then sequenced. Cells that had been cultured for less than eleven days were the source of isolated CD4+ T cells. Sometime from March through December 2020, the person acquired a SARS-CoV-2 infection that PCR confirmed. The sample consisted of CD4+ T cells from PBMCs cultured with a peptide pool, taken before COVID-19 vaccination. All receptors derive from a human donor who had a prior SARS-CoV-2 infection.

The V gene is TRBV4-2, the J gene TRBJ2-2, with no clear D. V shed 0 bases and J shed 7 bases, with 15 bases lying between them. Looked up from germline, CDR1 is LGHNA and CDR2 is YNFKEQ. The CDR3 contains 16 residues. DNA for the CDR3: TGTGCCAGCAGCCAAGAACGCACGCAGGCCGGCGGGGAGCTGTTTTTT. It specifies CASSQERTQAGGELFF.

This clone was detected only once. This chain joins TRBV11-2 and TRBJ2-7; 9 nucleotides match TRBD1. V shed 5 bases, J shed 5 bases, and the junction held 10 bases outside the gene matches. The CDR3 totals 15 residues. Germline values: CDR1 SGHAT, CDR2 FQNNGV. This CDR3 is CASSQNGDRVHEQYF. The CDR3 nucleotides are TGTGCCAGCAGCCAAAATGGGGACAGGGTCCACGAGCAGTACTTC.

CDR3 in amino acids: CASSLAGGGETQYF. The CDR3 DNA reads TGTGCCAGCAGCTTAGCGGGAGGGGGAGAGACCCAGTACTTC. The chain combines TRBV5-4 with TRBJ2-5; 10 bases are shared with TRBD2. Germline V gene sequence: CDR1 SGHNT, CDR2 YYREEE (reference sequence). The CDR3 spans 14 residues. With V trimmed by 2 bases and J by 4 bases, 2 bases remained unmatched.

This chain joins TRBV27 and TRBJ1-2; 7 nucleotides agree with TRBD1. V trimming: 2 bases; J trimming: 5 bases; junction bases outside the gene matches: 5. The CDR3 is 14 residues long. Germline CDR1 MNHEY, CDR2 SMNVEV (reference sequence). CDR3 residues: CASSLIQGGYGYTF. The CDR3 nucleotides read TGTGCCAGCAGTTTAATCCAGGGGGGGTATGGCTACACCTTC.

The chain employs TRBV10-3 and TRBJ2-2; no clear D. Germline loops: CDR1 ENHRY, CDR2 SYGVKD. This CDR3 region has 15 residues. V was clipped by 5 bases and J by 7 bases, with 17 bases between them. In nucleotides, the CDR3 is TGTGCCATCAGTTCCCCGTGGCCCCGCGGCGGGGAGCTGTTTTTT. This gives the protein CAISSPWPRGGELFF.

This clone was counted once. The CDR3 DNA reads as TGTGCCAGCAGTCGGGTGGACGGAACCGGGGAGCTGTTTTTT. Its protein product is CASSRVDGTGELFF. The rearrangement links TRBV6-5 to TRBJ2-2; no clear D. The CDR3 contains 14 residues. The V and J ends lost 5 bases and 5 bases respectively, with 12 bases between them. Germline V lookup: CDR1 MNHEY, CDR2 SVGAGI.

V gene TRBV19 combines with J gene TRBJ2-3; 15 nucleotides agree with TRBD2. This CDR3 has 16 amino acids. The junction had 5 bases not matched to a gene; V was cut back by 6 bases and J by 4 bases. CDR1 and CDR2 (germline): LNHDA, SQIVND (reference sequence). CDR3: CASSPGLAGGSDTQYF. CDR3 bases: TGTGCCAGTAGCCCCGGACTAGCGGGGGGGTCAGATACGCAGTATTTT.

V gene TRBV7-6 combines with J gene TRBJ2-1; 9 bases match TRBD2. J gave up 4 bases and V 4 bases, and 5 bases lay outside the gene matches. This CDR3 has 15 residues. Germline loops: CDR1 SGHVS, CDR2 FNYEAQ. This CDR3 is CASSSQAGGYNEQFF. The CDR3 bases are TGTGCCAGCAGCTCTCAAGCGGGGGGTTACAATGAGCAGTTCTTC.

This chain connects TRBV18 to TRBJ2-1, with 7 bases fitting TRBD1. This CDR3 is built from 13 residues. Germline CDR1 KGHSH, CDR2 LQKENI. V was pared by 2 bases and J by 9 bases, with 4 bases of the junction left unmatched. The CDR3 here is CASSPRQGTEQFF. The CDR3 bases are TGTGCCAGCTCACCAAGACAGGGAACTGAGCAGTTCTTC.

The chain has TRBV19 and TRBJ1-1; D is perhaps TRBD1 (5 bases). The germline V gene encodes CDR1 LNHDA and CDR2 SQIVND (reference sequence). V lost 5 bases, J lost 1 base, and 14 bases lay in between. The length of the CDR3 is 15 residues. CDR3 loop: CASSLTGETNTEAFF. CDR3 sequence (DNA): TGTGCCAGTAGTTTAACAGGCGAGACGAACACTGAAGCTTTCTTT.

The table lists this clone with a few counts. The chain couples TRBV5-8 to TRBJ1-2; TRBD1 might be the D (6 bases). The CDR3 is 14 amino acids. The ends were cut back, 1 base at V and 5 bases at J, with 12 bases in the middle. The germline V gene has CDR1 SGHTS and CDR2 YDEGEE. CDR3 bases: TGTGCCAGCAGCTTGCCGTACGGACAGTATGGCTACACCTTC. Translated: CASSLPYGQYGYTF.

This clone was recorded many times. The rearrangement links TRBV10-3 to TRBJ1-4; 7 bases align to TRBD1. CDR3 length: 15 residues. The junction had 6 bases not matched to a gene; V was cut back by 0 bases and J by 8 bases. From germline, CDR1 is ENHRY and CDR2 SYGVKD. Here the CDR3 reads CAISESVGGAEKLFF. The CDR3 DNA reads TGTGCCATCAGTGAGTCGGTAGGGGGCGCGGAAAAACTGTTTTTT.

The chain carries TRBV3-1 (or the pseudogene TRBV3-2) and TRBJ1-3; perhaps TRBD1 as D (6 bases). Looked up from germline, CDR1 is LGHDT and CDR2 is YNNKEL (reference sequence). V dropped 6 bases and J dropped 0 bases, with 12 bases sitting between them. The CDR3 runs 15 residues. The chain's CDR3 is CASSYGQSSGNTIYF. CDR3 bases: TGTGCCAGCAGTTACGGACAGAGCTCTGGAAACACCATATATTTT.

The genes are TRBV6-5 and TRBJ2-7; D is possibly TRBD1 (6 bases). Trimming cost V 6 bases and J 2 bases, with 14 bases left between them. Germline V gene sequence: CDR1 MNHEY, CDR2 SVGAGI. CDR3 length: 14 residues. CDR3 protein: CASRSTGGPYEQYF. CDR3 DNA sequence: TGTGCCAGCAGGTCTACTGGGGGCCCCTACGAGCAGTACTTC.

The genes are TRBV4-3 and TRBJ2-3, with D maybe TRBD2 (6 bases). Trimming pared 3 bases from V and 5 bases from J, leaving 15 bases between. This CDR3 region has 15 residues. Germline values: CDR1 LGHNA, CDR2 YSLEER. CDR3 sequence (DNA): TGCGCCAGCAGCCAGAGTACTAGCCTGGGAGATACGCAGTATTTT. Its translation is CASSQSTSLGDTQYF.

This clone was seen a handful of times. The chain recombines TRBV9 with TRBJ1-4; D not certain. Per the germline V gene, CDR1 is SGDLS and CDR2 is YYNGEE. The CDR3 has 13 amino acids. Trimming pared 3 bases from V and 1 base from J, leaving 4 bases between. This chain's CDR3 is CASSARTNEKLFF. The CDR3 nucleotides are TGTGCCAGCAGCGCAAGAACTAATGAAAAACTGTTTTTT.

The chain combines TRBV27 with TRBJ2-3, with TRBD2 identical over 14 bases. There are 16 residues in the CDR3. Germline CDR1 and CDR2: MNHEY and SMNVEV (reference sequence). Germline trimming cut 4 bases from V and 4 bases from J; bases unmatched to any gene: 4. CDR3 DNA: TGTGCCAGCAGTTCGGGACTAGCGGGAGCTTCAGATACGCAGTATTTT. This translates into CASSSGLAGASDTQYF.

The V call is TRBV10-3, the J call TRBJ2-7, with D perhaps assigned TRBD1 or TRBD2 (5 bases each). V was clipped by 3 bases and J by 0 bases, with 18 bases between them. Germline V gene lookup returns CDR1 ENHRY and CDR2 SYGVKD. The CDR3 covers 17 residues. Here the CDR3 reads CAISEWPGTSVSYEQYF. In DNA form, the CDR3 reads TGTGCCATCAGTGAATGGCCTGGGACCTCGGTCTCCTACGAGCAGTACTTC.

Only one count was recorded for this clone. The rearrangement links TRBV10-3 to TRBJ2-6, with D perhaps matching TRBD1 (5 bases). Germline CDR1 and CDR2: ENHRY and SYGVKD. Trimming took off 2 bases at V and 0 bases at J, with 5 bases between the two ends. This CDR3 spans 15 amino acids. The CDR3 is CAISEDSSGANVLTF. In DNA form, the CDR3 reads TGTGCCATCAGTGAGGACAGCTCTGGGGCCAACGTCCTGACTTTC.

A few counts support this clone. The CDR3 sequence is CASSHGQMDGYTF. CDR3 nucleotides: TGCGCCAGCAGCCACGGACAGATGGATGGCTACACCTTC. This rearrangement joins TRBV5-1 to TRBJ1-2, with D tentatively TRBD1 (6 bases). The germline gives CDR1 SGHRS, CDR2 YFSETQ. The V gene lost 4 bases and the J gene lost 6 bases, with 13 bases spanning the gap. There are 13 residues in the CDR3.

This chain joins TRBV27 and TRBJ1-2, with 8 bases fitting TRBD1. The germline gives CDR1 MNHEY, CDR2 SMNVEV (reference sequence). This CDR3 comprises 14 residues. The ends lost 8 bases at V and 8 bases at J; junction bases unmatched: 13. The CDR3 reads CASGGAGGAGGYTF. The CDR3 region has the DNA TGTGCCAGCGGAGGGGCAGGGGGCGCCGGGGGCTACACCTTC.

The chain combines TRBV3-1 (or the pseudogene TRBV3-2) with TRBJ2-1, with D unresolved. The CDR3 spans 14 residues. The germline gives CDR1 LGHDT, CDR2 YNNKEL (reference sequence). The germline V and J ends were trimmed by 4 bases and 5 bases, with 12 bases remaining between them. The CDR3 sequence: CASSPARLNNEQFF. DNA for the CDR3: TGTGCCAGCAGCCCTGCCCGGCTAAACAATGAGCAGTTCTTC.

A single count supports this clone. CDR3 region: CASSFTTWPLFF. CDR3 bases: TGTGCCAGCAGCTTTACGACTTGGCCCCTGTTCTTC. This chain uses TRBV11-3 with TRBJ2-1; no clear D gene. The CDR3 runs to 12 residues. CDR1 SGHNT and CDR2 YENEEA come from the germline V gene. Trimming removed 3 bases at V and 15 bases at J, with 15 bases between.

This clone was seen once. J is TRBJ1-4 and V is TRBV5-1; 7 positions agree with TRBD1. V was pared by 5 bases and J by 0 bases, with 4 bases of the junction left unmatched. Germline values: CDR1 SGHRS, CDR2 YFSETQ. This CDR3 comprises 15 residues. The CDR3 sequence: CASRRQGATNEKLFF. As DNA, the CDR3 is TGCGCCAGCAGAAGACAGGGAGCAACTAATGAAAAACTGTTTTTT.

This clone was recorded once. The rearrangement uses TRBV11-2 and TRBJ1-1; D remains unclear. The CDR3 spans 15 residues. Trimming took off 6 bases at V and 1 base at J, with 15 bases between the two ends. The germline gives CDR1 SGHAT, CDR2 FQNNGV. The CDR3 region is CASSDQWLRNTEAFF. Here the CDR3 DNA reads TGTGCCAGCAGTGATCAATGGCTGCGGAACACTGAAGCTTTCTTT.

The chain carries TRBV11-2 and TRBJ1-2; 9 bases align to TRBD1. Trimming at V came to 0 bases and at J to 4 bases, leaving 6 bases not matched to a gene. Germline assignment: CDR1 SGHAT and CDR2 FQNNGV. CDR3 length equals 16 residues. Written as DNA, the CDR3 is TGTGCCAGCAGCTTAGACTCCGGGACAGGGATCTATGGCTACACCTTC. This gives the protein CASSLDSGTGIYGYTF. The full variable domain, rest sourced from reference TRBV11-2 and TRBJ1-2, is EAGVAQSPRYKIIEKRQSVAFWCNPISGHATLYWYQQILGQGPKLLIQFQNNGVVDDSQLPKDRFSAERLKGVDSTLKIQPAKLEDSAVYLCASSLDSGTGIYGYTFGSGTRLTVV.

The chain's CDR3 is CASIEGVYGYTF. The DNA of the CDR3 is TGTGCCAGCATCGAAGGGGTTTATGGCTACACCTTC. The chain carries TRBV2 and TRBJ1-2; tentatively, D is TRBD1 (5 bases). V was trimmed by 7 bases and J by 5 bases, leaving 11 bases between them. The CDR3 loop spans 12 amino acids. Germline CDR1 and CDR2: SNHLY and FYNNEI.